This TCR beta chain stems from a study of molecular identifiers for immune sequencing clone quantification. Background on the study: In replicates, the authors split RNA from roughly 20,000 or 100,000 naive CD8 cells five ways and sequenced four.

Via MiXCR, TCRdb re-called the PCR reads, giving one row per CDR3 protein. The table lists 35,000 or so distinct CDR3 sequences, about a fifth of them singletons, with more than 0.9% in the top ten. The study's findings and limits: In CMV-specific effectors, clones above 20 copies held over 98% of molecules; naive, under 1%. Spiked Jurkat TCR RNA equivalent to one cell was reportedly detectable in about a million naive cells. Barcode collisions between identical TCR molecules could shrink estimates of highly expanded clone sizes.

This clonotype came up many times. Its cognate antigen is unknown. V shed 7 bases and J shed 0 bases, with 13 bases lying between them. The CDR3 is made up of 15 amino acids. Germline CDR1 is SGHVS and CDR2 is FQNEAQ. The specimen sequenced was naive CD8+ T cells from blood, with Jurkat cell RNA spiked in. Subset of the sample: FACS-sorted CD8+CD4-CCR7+CD45RA+ naive T cells. The chain links TRBV7-8 to TRBJ1-5; D is unresolved. The sequence was obtained from a human donor in good health. Some libraries in this study had Jurkat cell RNA spiked in. The CDR3 loop reads CASTTLGDSNQPQHF. The CDR3 nucleotides are TGTGCCAGCACCACCCTTGGTGATAGCAATCAGCCCCAGCATTTT.